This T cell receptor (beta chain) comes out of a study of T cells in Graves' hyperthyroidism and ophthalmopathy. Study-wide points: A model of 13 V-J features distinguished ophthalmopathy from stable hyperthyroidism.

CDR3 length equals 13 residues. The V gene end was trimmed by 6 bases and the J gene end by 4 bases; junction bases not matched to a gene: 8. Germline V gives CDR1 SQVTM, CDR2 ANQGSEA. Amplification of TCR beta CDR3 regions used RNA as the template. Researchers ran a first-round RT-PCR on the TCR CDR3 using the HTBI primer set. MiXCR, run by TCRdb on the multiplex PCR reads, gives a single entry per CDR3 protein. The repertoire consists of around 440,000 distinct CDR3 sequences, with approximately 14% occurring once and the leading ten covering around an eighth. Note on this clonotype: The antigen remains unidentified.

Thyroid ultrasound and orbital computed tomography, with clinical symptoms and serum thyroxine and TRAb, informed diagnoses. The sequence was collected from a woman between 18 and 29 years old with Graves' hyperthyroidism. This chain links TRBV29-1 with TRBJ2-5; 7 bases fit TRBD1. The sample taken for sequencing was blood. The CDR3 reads CSVLGGDGETQYF. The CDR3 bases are TGCAGCGTCCTAGGGGGCGATGGAGAGACCCAGTACTTC.